The following is a T cell receptor (beta chain) sequence with its context. This clone came up a few times. The antigen it binds to is not known. One base away there is no much larger clone; base qualities are not given. The CDR3 runs 12 residues from the cysteine to the phenylalanine. The DNA shown is the 36-base CDR3, in frame from base 1. Clipping removes 8 bases from V and 4 bases from J, with 5 as the unmatched junction base count. Per the germline V gene, SNHLY is the CDR1 and FYNNEI is the CDR2. Receptor amplification or capture employed the immunoSEQ multiplex PCR assay. The multiplex PCR relied on a mix of 60 forward primers for TCR Vbeta segments and 13 reverse primers for TCR Jbeta segments. Amplification of the CDR3 region of rearranged TCR beta genes was performed with a multiplex PCR assay on genomic DNA. The Illumina HiSeq System was used to sequence the amplified TCR beta libraries as 87-base-pair reads. From the authors' description of their analysis: A later analysis counted 75 million to 100 million unique TCR beta chains across the 670 or so repertoires, and some 11 million of these chains were shared by at least two donors. Raw reads were error-corrected and collapsed into unique sequences with a nearest-neighbor algorithm that merged closely related sequences to remove PCR and sequencing errors. V, D and J gene segments were assigned by aligning CDR3 sequences to IMGT reference sequences. For a sequence to be retained, a match of at least six nucleotides was required to both a V gene segment and a J gene segment. Rearrangements were called productive when the CDR3 lacked stop codons and stayed in frame with V and J; all others were non-productive. CDR3 was defined according to IMGT convention as the region running from the second conserved V-encoded cysteine to the conserved J-encoded phenylalanine. In an earlier analysis of some 550 of the donors, sequences lacking an unambiguous match to a single V gene segment were excluded. In an earlier analysis of 450 to 750 of the donors, a V segment was called functional when productive rearrangements were above 56.7%, and segregating when the standard deviation between donors exceeded 5%. A statistical classification framework was developed to diagnose cytomegalovirus status using the catalog of TCR beta chain sequences. A later analysis assigned V and J genes by comparing TCR nucleotide sequences with IMGT/GENE-DB human TR gene sequences. In a later analysis, CDR3 sequences and most-parsimonious VDJ recombination scenarios were assigned using the TCRdist pipeline. A later analysis defined each TCR beta chain by its CDR3 amino acid sequence plus V-gene family, and excluded reads lacking a unique V-gene family. A later analysis removed 450 to 600 highly shared, low-generation-probability nucleotide sequences to deal with suspected cross-contamination and a sequencing artifact. In a later analysis, a clonal expansion index was calculated for each public chain from normalized within-repertoire ranks of inferred template counts. In a later analysis, generation probabilities were computed with a VDJ recombination model fitted to out-of-frame rearrangements, and the resulting probabilities were checked against IGoR. Hypergeometric tests were used in a later analysis to score TCR-TCR, TCR-HLA and TCR-CMV co-occurrence, with a repertoire-size bias correction applied to the TCR pairs. A later analysis estimated false discovery rates by permuting HLA or CMV assignments 20 times. A later analysis grouped co-occurring TCRs with DBSCAN, adding TCRdist sequence similarity when clustering within HLA-allele-positive subsets. Repertoires with fewer than 30,000 or more than 120,000 public chains were left out of co-occurrence clustering, as were about five repertoires with anomalous nucleotide sharing. In its TCRdb copy, this immuneACCESS table keeps in-frame sequences only and misses some clones. Where compared with another copy, unresolved V genes explain less than half of these, and the others have no known cause. V and J calls and clone size are those listed in that table; D and trimming were worked out from the DNA. Within this sample are about 190,000 clones, with about 85% of them counted one time only. Clones ranked in the top ten supply approximately 1.4% of the sample.

The data are from a study of cytomegalovirus exposure and HLA in healthy donors (dated by TCRdb to 2017 to 2019). Looking at the study overall: According to an earlier analysis of 450 to 650 of the donors, about 190 million T cells yielded some 110 million unique TCR beta sequences and 276 Gb of sequence data. The study aimed to test whether cataloging public T cell receptors could reveal signatures of past pathogen exposure. An earlier analysis of approximately 640 of the donors applied high-throughput TCR beta sequencing to assess whether each TCR beta V gene segment acted as functional or pseudogenic. Class I and class II HLA loci were covered by the typing at four-digit resolution. The number of donors typed differed by locus, with about 629-630 for A, B, C, DRB1 and DQB1, more than 500 for DQA1, 600 to 610 for DPA1, and approximately 470 for DPB1. Rather than drawing on any new phenotypic data, the later analysis identified candidate immune exposures from TCR beta sequences and the way those sequences occurred across donors. Of the approximately 400 genotyped donors, 65% to 90% were placed in the genetic ancestry cluster associated with self-reported Caucasian donors. A later analysis re-examined previously published TCR beta repertoires from 500 to 700 donors and added high-resolution HLA genotyping to investigate patterns of TCR occurrence. A later genetic analysis took genome-wide SNP genotypes for about 60% of the roughly 670 donors and used that subset as a discovery cohort. Among 300 to 450 genotyped donors of the cohort, an average of about 240,000 unique TCR beta nucleotide sequences were sequenced per donor, roughly 20% of them non-productive. Along with the roughly 670-subject first cohort, a separate validation cohort of about 110 different subjects was used. Because of strong linkage in the cohort, roughly five DR-DQ haplotypes were treated as single units for association and clustering. The study profiled the T cell repertoires of around 700 subjects by immunosequencing and related them to cytomegalovirus serostatus. Donor age, sex, ethnicity and CMV serostatus were compiled together with the repertoire data. Approximately 300 gigabases of sequencing data and roughly 81 million unique TCR sequences made up an early release that covered approximately 620 HLA-typed donors. The study combined high-throughput TCR immunosequencing, statistical association of individual TCRs with disease status, and machine learning to predict cytomegalovirus infection status. All discovery cohort repertoires had been generated on a single sequencing platform. Overall study results and their limits: A few of the identified cytomegalovirus-associated TCR beta chains were confirmed in vitro to be specific for cytomegalovirus antigens. A group of highly shared sequence variants was considered likely to be a technical artifact of the sequencing pipeline. Because counts were too low, seventeen rarely observed V segments, including chromosome 9 orphons, were excluded from the earlier analysis of several hundred of the donors. Broadly in line with IMGT annotations, most TCR beta V segments showed up in productive rearrangements about 87% or about 30% of the time in an earlier analysis of several hundred of the donors. When HLA alleles, especially DR and DQ, strongly co-occurred, TCR associations were difficult to assign to individual alleles. Linkage disequilibrium might explain the correlated functional status among segregating V segments, but an unknown experimental factor could not be excluded. Most TCR sequences were seen in very few donors, while some public TCRs were found in many individuals. For the cohort, immune exposure information was limited to CMV serostatus. The authors suggested that the approach could potentially be extended to other disease states and immunological phenotypes. This cohort had only TCR beta chains sequenced, and the lack of alpha or paired-chain data limited which features could be detected. In a later analysis, 16,951 TCR beta sequences were associated with specific HLA alleles at a false discovery rate of 0.05. Compared with equally common non-associated chains, HLA-associated TCR beta chains in a later analysis were more clonally expanded and had lower generation probabilities. Because the 87-base-pair reads could not distinguish some IMGT-functional V segments, including TRBV6-2 and TRBV6-3, those segments were excluded. Presence/absence analyses assumed roughly uniform sequencing depth across donors, an assumption that may not hold. In a later analysis, the rate of TCR association differed among HLA loci, with DRB1 alleles having the most associated TCRs and HLA-C alleles having the fewest. In the study, 150 to 200 TCR beta chains were listed as associated with cytomegalovirus. An association between a missense DCLRE1C variant and V-gene and J-gene trimming of TCR beta chains was found in a later genetic analysis and replicated in an independent cohort. A further reported finding was that TCR beta sequences accurately predicted the HLA-A and HLA-B alleles for most subjects in the first cohort. A later analysis found that most CMV-associated TCR beta chains appeared HLA-restricted, with HLA associations seemingly driven largely by CMV exposure. Because HLA typing was missing for some donors at each locus, association tests included only the typed subset. According to a later analysis, parvovirus B19, influenza, CMV and Epstein-Barr virus appeared linked to several top co-occurrence clusters. In both the original and validation cohorts, the classifier was reported to diagnose cytomegalovirus status with high specificity and sensitivity. In a later genetic analysis, fewer N-insertions in productive TCRs were reported among donors in an Asian-associated ancestry cluster than the roughly 700-donor mean.

In total, just over 650 healthy bone marrow donors made up the cohort. Cohort members were all nominally healthy when sampled, although unrecorded immune exposures were likely present. The donor tested CMV seronegative and was one of the 352 seronegative cohort members. A peripheral blood sample was provided by each donor, and peripheral blood mononuclear cells were used for TCR beta sequencing. Genomic DNA was extracted from the blood cell samples with the Qiagen DNeasy Blood Extraction Kit. The sequence was collected from a woman between 50 and 59 years old in good health and CMV-seronegative. Sample: PBMCs. This chain joins TRBV2 to TRBJ2-7, with 7 bases matching TRBD2. In nucleotide form, the sequence is TGTGCCAGCGGACGGGAGGCGTACGAGCAGTACTTC. Its protein reads: CASGREAYEQYF.